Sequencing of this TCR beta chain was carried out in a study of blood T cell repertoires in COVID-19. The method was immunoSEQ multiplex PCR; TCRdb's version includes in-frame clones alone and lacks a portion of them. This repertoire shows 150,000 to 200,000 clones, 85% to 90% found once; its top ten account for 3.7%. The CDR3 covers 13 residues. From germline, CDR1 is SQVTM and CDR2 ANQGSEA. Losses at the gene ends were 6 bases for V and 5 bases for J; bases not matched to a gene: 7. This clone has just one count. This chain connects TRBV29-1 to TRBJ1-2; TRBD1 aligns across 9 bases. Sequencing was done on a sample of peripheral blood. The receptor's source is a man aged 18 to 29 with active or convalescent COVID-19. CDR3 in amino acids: CSVAEDRGYGYTF. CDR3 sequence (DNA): TGCAGCGTGGCCGAGGACAGGGGATATGGCTACACCTTC.